The next 30 T cell receptor beta chains were all read from a single sample in a study of cytomegalovirus exposure and HLA in healthy donors. Primers included in the PCR were 60 Vbeta and 13 Jbeta primers. Clones were sequenced by immunoSEQ multiplex PCR, and TCRdb holds only the in-frame ones, with some missing. This repertoire shows around 110,000 clones, around 60% found once; its top ten account for less than 9.5%. Sequenced input: PBMCs. These receptors were taken from a woman aged 40 to 55 in good health and CMV-seropositive.

The chain uses TRBV6-5 and TRBJ2-5; D is ambiguous. This CDR3 comprises 14 residues. V was cut by 0 bases and J by 7 bases, with 12 bases left in between. Germline-derived CDR1 and CDR2 are MNHEY and SVGAGI. In DNA form, the CDR3 reads TGTGCCAGCAGTTACTCGACCACTCGCGGGACCCAGTACTTC. This gives the protein CASSYSTTRGTQYF.

The chain carries TRBV29-1 and TRBJ2-7, with 11 positions matching TRBD1. The CDR3 contains 12 residues. The J segment lost 6 bases and the V segment lost 7 bases, leaving 5 bases of the junction unmatched. The germline CDR1 and CDR2 sequences are SQVTM and ANQGSEA. The CDR3 loop reads CSASGTGGEQYF. The CDR3 DNA sequence: TGCAGCGCTTCCGGGACAGGGGGCGAGCAGTACTTC.

This clone has just one count. At one boundary the junction diverges from the germline segment, which might be a read error. The J gene is TRBJ1-1, the V gene TRBV10-2, with D tentatively TRBD1 (6 bases). The germline CDR1 and CDR2 sequences are WSHSY and SAAADI. The CDR3 spans 13 residues. CDR3 protein: CASSLGQNTKAFF. CDR3 sequence (DNA): TGCGCCAGCAGTTTGGGACAAAACACTAAAGCTTTCTTT.

This CDR3 is CASSQGDSGISYEQYF. The CDR3, as DNA: TGCGCCAGCAGCCAAGGGGATAGCGGTATCTCCTACGAGCAGTACTTC. This chain links TRBV4-1 with TRBJ2-7, with D possibly being TRBD2 (6 bases). CDR1 is MGHRA, CDR2 YSYEKL, per germline. V was cut by 1 base and J by 0 bases, with 13 bases left in between. CDR3 length: 16 residues.

The J gene is TRBJ1-6, the V gene TRBV9, with D perhaps TRBD1 (6 bases). CDR1 SGDLS and CDR2 YYNGEE come from the germline V gene. Trimming shortened V by 5 bases and J by 10 bases, and 16 bases separated the two germline ends. This CDR3 region has 14 residues. CDR3 sequence reads: CASSLQGGRSPLHF. In nucleotides, the CDR3 is TGTGCCAGCAGTCTACAGGGAGGGAGGTCACCCCTCCACTTT.

The genes are TRBV7-2 and TRBJ2-7, with D hard to call. The CDR3 is 13 residues long. Trimming took off 8 bases at V and 0 bases at J, with 11 bases between the two ends. Looked up from germline, CDR1 is SGHTA and CDR2 is FQGNSA. CDR3 sequence: CASAMGLSYEQYF. In DNA form, the CDR3 reads TGTGCCAGCGCTATGGGCCTCTCCTACGAGCAGTACTTC.

The DNA for the CDR3 is TGTGCCAGCAGCGCGGACAGGGATTCCTACGAGCAGTACTTC. Encoded protein: CASSADRDSYEQYF. The chain couples TRBV5-6 to TRBJ2-7; 8 bases agree with TRBD1. CDR3 length: 14 amino acids. With 4 bases clipped from V and 1 base from J, the junction kept 4 bases outside the gene matches. Germline-derived CDR1 and CDR2 are SGHDT and YYEEEE.

The genes are TRBV29-1 and TRBJ1-2, with TRBD1 identical over 8 bases. The germline V gene has CDR1 SQVTM and CDR2 ANQGSEA. The length of the CDR3 is 14 residues. The J segment lost 3 bases and the V segment lost 6 bases, leaving 9 bases of the junction unmatched. The CDR3 region is CSVVTGESDYGYTF. The CDR3 DNA is TGCAGCGTAGTGACAGGGGAGTCTGACTATGGCTACACCTTC.

The J gene is TRBJ2-5, the V gene TRBV2; TRBD2 agrees at 14 bases. In germline, CDR1 is SNHLY, CDR2 FYNNEI. The V and J ends lost 4 bases and 2 bases, in that order; junction bases with no gene match: 3. CDR3 length: 16 residues. CDR3 nucleotide sequence: TGTGCCAGCAGTGCTGGGACTAGCGGGGGTCAAGAGACCCAGTACTTC. This encodes CASSAGTSGGQETQYF.

This clone was observed a handful of times. CDR3 in amino acids: CASSSRQARDTGAFF. The CDR3 DNA reads as TGTGCCAGCAGTTCTCGACAGGCCAGGGACACCGGGGCTTTCTTT. The V call is TRBV2, the J call TRBJ1-1; the D gene is possibly TRBD1 (6 bases). The CDR3 runs 15 residues. Trimming pared 5 bases from V and 11 bases from J, leaving 24 bases between. Looked up from germline, CDR1 is SNHLY and CDR2 is FYNNEI.

This chain connects TRBV19 to TRBJ1-2; 9 nucleotides agree with TRBD1. Germline V CDR1 and CDR2: LNHDA, SQIVND (reference sequence). With V trimmed by 5 bases and J by 9 bases, 4 bases remained unmatched. The CDR3 consists of 12 residues. CDR3 DNA: TGTGCCAGTAGTCCGGGACAGGGCCGCTACACCTTC. Amino acids: CASSPGQGRYTF.

This chain links TRBV5-1 with TRBJ1-4; TRBD1 aligns across 7 bases. Germline-derived CDR1 and CDR2 are SGHRS and YFSETQ. CDR3 size: 13 residues. After removal of 7 bases from V and 4 bases from J, the junction contained 4 bases not matched to a gene. This chain's CDR3 is CASRQGGNEKLFF. For the CDR3, the DNA is TGCGCCAGCCGACAGGGCGGTAATGAAAAACTGTTTTTT.

This clone has more than one count but fewer than ten. V and J are TRBV7-9 and TRBJ1-3; D is unresolved. The germline CDR1 and CDR2 sequences are SEHNR and FQNEAQ (reference sequence). This CDR3 region has 14 residues. V lost 6 bases and J 2 bases, leaving 11 bases between the germline ends. The CDR3 reads CASSFTAAGNTIYF. The CDR3 DNA is TGTGCCAGCAGTTTTACAGCGGCTGGAAACACCATATATTTT. Variable domain in full (rest from reference TRBV7-9 and TRBJ1-3): DTGVSQNPRHKITKRGQNVTFRCDPISEHNRLYWYRQTLGQGPEFLTYFQNEAQLEKSRLLSDRFSAERPKGSFSTLEIQRTEQGDSAMYLCASSFTAAGNTIYFGEGSWLTVV.

This clone was counted a few times. CDR3 sequence: CASSSDTGGGYEQYF. Here the CDR3 DNA reads TGTGCCAGCAGCTCAGATACAGGGGGGGGCTACGAGCAGTACTTC. V gene TRBV7-9 combines with J gene TRBJ2-7; TRBD1 might be the D (8 bases). Germline V gives CDR1 SEHNR, CDR2 FQNEAQ (reference sequence). This CDR3 has 15 residues. The ends were cut back, 4 bases at V and 3 bases at J, with 16 bases in the middle.

The chain recombines TRBV7-2 with TRBJ1-5; weak D call: TRBD1 (6 bases). The CDR3 runs 15 residues. Germline CDR1 is SGHTA and CDR2 is FQGNSA. Trimming pared 1 base from V and 2 bases from J, leaving 9 bases between. The CDR3: CASSLVAGGNQPQHF. As DNA, the CDR3 is TGTGCCAGCAGCTTAGTAGCAGGGGGCAATCAGCCCCAGCATTTT.

This clone was recorded once. The rearrangement uses TRBV27 and TRBJ1-6, with D hard to call. There are 14 residues in the CDR3. Germline V lookup: CDR1 MNHEY, CDR2 SMNVEV (reference sequence). V lost 2 bases and J lost 8, with 10 bases in between. CDR3 bases: TGTGCCAGCAGTTTACTCGACGGGGATTCACCCCTCCACTTT. Its protein is CASSLLDGDSPLHF.

The rearrangement joins TRBV4-1 to TRBJ2-7; TRBD2 aligns across 14 bases. CDR3 length equals 17 residues. V shed 3 bases, J shed 6 bases, and the junction held 10 bases outside the gene matches. The germline V gene encodes CDR1 MGHRA and CDR2 YSYEKL. CDR3 DNA: TGCGCCAGCAGCCAGTCCGGACTAGCGGGAGGAACCCCCGAGCAGTACTTC. Protein product: CASSQSGLAGGTPEQYF.

The chain has TRBV9 and TRBJ2-3; 9 bases align to TRBD2. Germline V gene lookup returns CDR1 SGDLS and CDR2 YYNGEE. With 7 bases clipped from V and 2 bases from J, the junction kept 14 bases outside the gene matches. The CDR3 extends over 17 amino acids. CDR3 in DNA: TGTGCCAGCGGAACAAGTGGGCTAGCGGGGTTCACAGATACGCAGTATTTT. This gives the protein CASGTSGLAGFTDTQYF. The full variable domain, rest sourced from reference TRBV9 and TRBJ2-3, is DSGVTQTPKHLITATGQRVTLRCSPRSGDLSVYWYQQSLDQGLQFLIQYYNGEERAKGNILERFSAQQFPDLHSELNLSSLELGDSALYFCASGTSGLAGFTDTQYFGPGTRLTVL.

DNA for the CDR3: TGTGCCAGCAGCTTATTCCGCCTGGCACCTGAAGCTTTCTTT. It yields the protein CASSLFRLAPEAFF. V is TRBV11-2 and J is TRBJ1-1; D is undetermined. Germline V gene data show CDR1 as SGHAT and CDR2 as FQNNGV. Trimming removed 2 bases from V and 6 bases from J, with 13 bases in between. This CDR3 has 14 amino acids.

The rearrangement uses TRBV7-8 and TRBJ2-7, with 8 bases matching TRBD2. The CDR3 contains 15 residues. Germline V gene lookup returns CDR1 SGHVS and CDR2 FQNEAQ. J was trimmed by 7 bases and V by 5 bases; bases with no gene match: 13. The CDR3 is CASSQGTSGGGEQYF. In DNA, the CDR3 is TGTGCCAGCAGCCAAGGTACTAGCGGCGGGGGGGAGCAGTACTTC.

Comments on this clone: Sequence at one end of the junction differs from germline and may be a read error. The sample contains more than one DNA sequence encoding this CDR3. This sequence joins TRBV9 and TRBJ2-7, with D perhaps matching TRBD2 (6 bases). Germline V gene lookup returns CDR1 SGDLS and CDR2 YYNGEE. This CDR3 contains 15 residues. The CDR3 here is CASSVGAGIAYEQYF. The CDR3 DNA is TGCGCCAGCAGCGTAGGGGCGGGGATCGCCTACGAGCAGTACTTC.

This sequence joins TRBV10-3 and TRBJ2-5; 11 nucleotides agree with TRBD2. Trimming took 5 bases from V and 2 from J; bases not matched to a gene: 4. This CDR3 is 15 amino acids long. Per germline, CDR1 ENHRY and CDR2 SYGVKD. The CDR3 sequence: CAISISGGEQETQYF. The CDR3 nucleotides are TGTGCCATCAGTATTAGCGGGGGGGAACAAGAGACCCAGTACTTC.

This clone was found a few times. The chain links TRBV28 to TRBJ2-5, with 11 bases identical to TRBD2. CDR1 is MDHEN and CDR2 is SYDVKM in the germline V gene. J lost 5 bases, V lost 7 bases, and 9 bases had no gene match. This CDR3 comprises 15 residues. The DNA of the CDR3 is TGTGCCAGCAAAACTAGCGGGAGAGCGGAGGAGACCCAGTACTTC. Its protein is CASKTSGRAEETQYF. Complete variable domain (other parts from reference TRBV28 and TRBJ2-5): DVKVTQSSRYLVKRTGEKVFLECVQDMDHENMFWYRQDPGLGLRLIYFSYDVKMKEKGDIPEGYSVSREKKERFSLILESASTNQTSMYLCASKTSGRAEETQYFGPGTRLLVL.

This clone was detected only once. The chain carries TRBV7-2 and TRBJ1-1; D is possibly TRBD1 (5 bases). V lost 3 bases, J lost 11 bases, and 10 bases lay in between. In germline, CDR1 is SGHTA, CDR2 FQGNSA. This CDR3 is 11 amino acids long. In DNA, the CDR3 is TGTGCCAGCAGCTTCGGGGGTGTCGCTTTCTTT. Residues: CASSFGGVAFF.

A word on this clone: One junction end does not reproduce the germline sequence, and a read error may be involved. V gene TRBV7-9 combines with J gene TRBJ2-7; 8 bases map to TRBD2. The CDR3 is 16 amino acids. Germline V gene lookup returns CDR1 SEHNR and CDR2 FQNEAQ (reference sequence). CDR3 DNA sequence: TGTTCCAGCAGCTTAGCGGTACTAGCGGTGAACTACGAGCAGTACTTC. As protein: CSSSLAVLAVNYEQYF. Supplemented by reference TRBV7-9 and TRBJ2-7, the full variable domain reads DTGVSQNPRHKITKRGQNVTFRCDPISEHNRLYWYRQTLGQGPEFLTYFQNEAQLEKSRLLSDRFSAERPKGSFSTLEIQRTEQGDSAMYLCSSSLAVLAVNYEQYFGPGTRLTVT.

This sequence joins TRBV19 and TRBJ1-6; a weak D match, TRBD1 (5 bases). V was shortened by 0 bases and J by 7 bases, with 16 bases between the two germline ends. This CDR3 comprises 17 residues. CDR1 LNHDA and CDR2 SQIVND come from the germline V gene (reference sequence). This CDR3 reads CASSIDNGGLPNSPLHF. CDR3 coding DNA: TGTGCCAGTAGTATAGATAACGGGGGACTTCCGAATTCACCCCTCCACTTT.

This clone showed up just a few times. The gene calls are TRBV6-6 and TRBJ1-6, with 8 nucleotides matching TRBD1. CDR1 is MNHNY and CDR2 is SVGAGI in the germline V gene (reference sequence). Germline trimming cut 5 bases from V and 5 bases from J; bases unmatched to any gene: 5. This CDR3 has 15 amino acids. DNA of the CDR3: TGTGCCAGCAGTCCCCAGGGGGCCCATAATTCACCCCTCCACTTT. Amino acid sequence: CASSPQGAHNSPLHF.

The rearrangement uses TRBV5-4 and TRBJ1-2; 7 nucleotides agree with TRBD1. This CDR3 is built from 16 residues. Germline V gene lookup returns CDR1 SGHNT and CDR2 YYREEE (reference sequence). Trimming took 4 bases from V and 4 from J; bases not matched to a gene: 13. The CDR3 region is CASSPGQLPTSYGYTF. The CDR3, as DNA: TGTGCCAGCAGCCCGGGACAGCTCCCGACGTCCTATGGCTACACCTTC.

This chain joins TRBV19 and TRBJ2-2, with 10 bases matching TRBD2. V was pared by 5 bases and J by 5 bases, with 17 bases of the junction left unmatched. Germline loops: CDR1 LNHDA, CDR2 SQIVND (reference sequence). This CDR3 spans 19 amino acids. CDR3 nucleotides: TGTGCCAGTAGTGCCACTCCCGGACTAGCGGAGGTATCTACCGGGGAGCTGTTTTTT. Its translation: CASSATPGLAEVSTGELFF.

The genes are TRBV2 and TRBJ1-3, with 9 nucleotides matching TRBD1. The V segment lost 6 bases and the J segment 1 base; nucleotides outside the gene matches: 10. The CDR3 is 17 amino acids. The germline V gene encodes CDR1 SNHLY and CDR2 FYNNEI. DNA for the CDR3: TGTGCCAGCAGCTTTAACCGGGACAGGGATTCTGGAAACACCATATATTTT. Residues: CASSFNRDRDSGNTIYF.